One and the same sample provided the 15 T cell receptor beta chains below, sequenced in a study of cytomegalovirus exposure and HLA in healthy donors. The PCR was carried out with 60 Vbeta primers and 13 Jbeta primers. TCRdb's table, derived via immunoSEQ multiplex PCR, lists solely in-frame clones and lacks some. This sample has 190,000 or so clones; 80% occur once, and the top ten carry under 0.8%. Sequencing was performed on PBMCs. The receptors were sampled from a boy aged 5-17 years in good health and CMV-seronegative.

The V call is TRBV5-1, the J call TRBJ1-1, with 8 bases that match TRBD1. Losses at the gene ends were 0 bases for V and 6 bases for J; bases not matched to a gene: 4. CDR3 length: 14 amino acids. Germline V gene sequence: CDR1 SGHRS, CDR2 YFSETQ. The CDR3: CASSLDSTGAEAFF. The CDR3 DNA follows: TGCGCCAGCAGCTTGGACTCGACAGGGGCTGAAGCTTTCTTT.

The chain joins TRBV11-2 to TRBJ1-1; D may be TRBD1 (5 bases). The V and J ends lost 2 bases and 0 bases respectively, with 19 bases between them. The CDR3 totals 18 residues. Germline-derived CDR1 and CDR2 are SGHAT and FQNNGV. CDR3 residues: CASSLRTKLLNMNTEAFF. The CDR3 DNA is TGTGCCAGCAGCTTAAGGACAAAGCTCCTAAACATGAACACTGAAGCTTTCTTT. Looking up the rest from reference TRBV11-2 and TRBJ1-1 gives the full variable domain: EAGVAQSPRYKIIEKRQSVAFWCNPISGHATLYWYQQILGQGPKLLIQFQNNGVVDDSQLPKDRFSAERLKGVDSTLKIQPAKLEDSAVYLCASSLRTKLLNMNTEAFFGQGTRLTVV.

The chain joins TRBV15 to TRBJ1-2, with 8 bases that match TRBD1. V trimming: 3 bases; J trimming: 10 bases; junction bases outside the gene matches: 13. CDR1 and CDR2 (germline): LNHNV, YYDKDF (reference sequence). The CDR3 runs to 15 residues. The chain's CDR3 is CATSRDRQGKSLYTF. In nucleotides, the CDR3 is TGTGCCACCAGCAGGGACCGACAGGGGAAGAGCCTCTACACCTTC.

The rearrangement joins TRBV2 to TRBJ2-5; D unresolved. The CDR3 has 14 residues. Between the trimmed V and J ends, which lost 0 bases and 0 bases, there was a span of 5 bases. The V gene's germline CDR1 is SNHLY and CDR2 FYNNEI. CDR3 protein: CASSEAGYQETQYF. The CDR3 DNA sequence: TGTGCCAGCAGTGAAGCCGGGTACCAAGAGACCCAGTACTTC.

CDR3 nucleotide sequence: TGTGCCAGCAGTTACGACAGTGGCCAGACCCAGTACTTC. This codes for CASSYDSGQTQYF. The gene calls are TRBV6-5 and TRBJ2-5, with D possibly TRBD1 on 5 matching bases. Trimming removed 2 bases from V and 6 bases from J, with 10 bases in between. The CDR3 spans 13 residues. Looked up from germline, CDR1 is MNHEY and CDR2 is SVGAGI.

This rearrangement joins TRBV14 to TRBJ1-2, with a weak D call TRBD1 (5 bases). Trimming took off 4 bases at V and 7 bases at J, with 10 bases between the two ends. The CDR3 spans 12 residues. Germline values: CDR1 SGHDN, CDR2 FVKESK. In DNA, the CDR3 is TGTGCCAGCAGCCGGCAGGGAGGTGGCTACACCTTC. Its protein product is CASSRQGGGYTF.

To note about this clone: Other DNA sequences in the sample encode the same CDR3. The chain is built from TRBV19 and TRBJ1-3; D may be TRBD1 (5 bases). Looked up from germline, CDR1 is LNHDA and CDR2 is SQIVND (reference sequence). The CDR3 runs to 13 residues. V was clipped by 5 bases and J by 1 base, with 6 bases between them. In DNA, the CDR3 is TGTGCCAGTAGTCAGGGTTCTGGAAACACCATATATTTT. This translates into CASSQGSGNTIYF.

CDR3 DNA sequence: TGTGCCAGCAGCCCCCAAGGACAGAAAAATGAAGCTTTCTTT. This encodes CASSPQGQKNEAFF. The chain employs TRBV9 and TRBJ1-1; weak D call: TRBD1 (6 bases). Germline CDR1 is SGDLS and CDR2 is YYNGEE. The CDR3 loop spans 14 amino acids. Trimming removed 4 bases at V and 7 bases at J, with 17 bases between. The full variable domain, completed using reference TRBV9 and TRBJ1-1, is DSGVTQTPKHLITATGQRVTLRCSPRSGDLSVYWYQQSLDQGLQFLIQYYNGEERAKGNILERFSAQQFPDLHSELNLSSLELGDSALYFCASSPQGQKNEAFFGQGTRLTVV.

This chain connects TRBV5-4 to TRBJ1-1, with 10 bases fitting TRBD1. Trimming at V came to 4 bases and at J to 4 bases, leaving 13 bases not matched to a gene. The germline V gene has CDR1 SGHNT and CDR2 YYREEE (reference sequence). The CDR3 is 17 residues long. CDR3 bases: TGTGCCAGCAGCCTAGACTCAAGGACAGGGGGGCCCACTGAAGCTTTCTTT. Its protein is CASSLDSRTGGPTEAFF.

The CDR3 spells CAWRVPRTGGKYEQYF. CDR3 nucleotides: TGTGCCTGGAGGGTACCCCGGACAGGGGGGAAGTACGAGCAGTACTTC. The rearrangement links TRBV30 to TRBJ2-7; 10 bases fit TRBD1. This CDR3 is 16 amino acids long. Germline CDR1 is GTSNPN and CDR2 is SVGIG (reference sequence). V lost 3 bases to trimming and J lost 4 bases; unmatched junction nucleotides: 12.

This clone was observed once. The chain couples TRBV19 to TRBJ1-5; possibly TRBD1 for D (5 bases). Trimming stripped 10 bases from V and 7 bases from J, with 11 bases between. CDR1 LNHDA and CDR2 SQIVND come from the germline V gene (reference sequence). The CDR3 is made up of 11 amino acids. CDR3 nucleotide sequence: TGTGCCACCGGGGGAGCGCAGCCCCAGCATTTT. This encodes CATGGAQPQHF. The full variable domain, in which reference TRBV19 and TRBJ1-5 provide the parts outside the CDR3, is DGGITQSPKYLFRKEGQNVTLSCEQNLNHDAMYWYRQDPGQGLRLIYYSQIVNDFQKGDIAEGYSVSREKKESFPLTVTSAQKNPTAFYLCATGGAQPQHFGDGTRLSIL.

The chain employs TRBV27 and TRBJ1-1; possible D gene TRBD1, 6 bases. Trimming cost V 6 bases and J 3 bases, with 11 bases left between them. CDR1 and CDR2 (germline): MNHEY, SMNVEV (reference sequence). The CDR3 consists of 13 residues. The CDR3 loop is CASRNRDHTEAFF. CDR3 sequence (DNA): TGTGCCAGCAGGAACAGGGATCACACTGAAGCTTTCTTT.

This chain joins TRBV6-5 and TRBJ1-5, with D maybe TRBD1 (5 bases). Looked up from germline, CDR1 is MNHEY and CDR2 is SVGAGI. V was pared by 0 bases and J by 5 bases, with 8 bases between. This CDR3 is 14 amino acids long. The CDR3 loop is CASSYSGGDQPQHF. The CDR3 DNA sequence: TGTGCCAGCAGTTACTCGGGGGGGGATCAGCCCCAGCATTTT.

V gene TRBV7-9 combines with J gene TRBJ1-2; D gene uncertain. Germline loops: CDR1 SEHNR, CDR2 FQNEAQ (reference sequence). V was shortened by 1 base and J by 8 bases, with 5 bases between the two germline ends. The length of the CDR3 is 11 residues. CDR3 region: CASSLGGGYTF. CDR3 coding DNA: TGTGCCAGCAGCTTAGGAGGCGGCTACACCTTC.

The chain's CDR3 is CSVVGDREADTQYF. CDR3 sequence (DNA): TGCAGCGTTGTCGGGGACAGGGAGGCAGATACGCAGTATTTT. The rearrangement links TRBV29-1 to TRBJ2-3; 9 bases align to TRBD1. The CDR3 length is 14 residues. J was trimmed by 4 bases and V by 4 bases; bases with no gene match: 6. CDR1 and CDR2 (germline): SQVTM, ANQGSEA.